This T cell receptor beta chain stems from a study of PD-1 blockade in classical Hodgkin lymphoma (dated by TCRdb to the early 2020s). Regarding the complete study: Nivolumab dosing was 3 mg/kg intravenously every 2 weeks, continuing until either disease progression or unacceptable toxicity. The study used TCR beta sequencing and CyTOF to define a peripheral blood immune signature of response to PD-1 blockade in classical Hodgkin lymphoma. The investigation overall reported the following: Newly diagnosed patients were reported to have lower baseline TCR diversity than healthy donors, and relapsed/refractory patients were reported to have lower baseline TCR diversity still. CD4+ but not CD8+ TCR diversity rose significantly by C4D1 (p=0.0027 vs p=0.16), most apparent in complete responders (p=0.02). Trial patients achieving complete response had baseline diversity similar to newly diagnosed patients, whereas partial responders and progressors had significantly lower diversity. Patients starting nivolumab less than 1 year after ASCT had lower diversity and were excluded from later analyses to avoid confounding by immune reconstitution. The study was restricted to a single clinical trial cohort, and the causes of repertoire differences, possibly disease activity or prior therapy, were left undefined.

The label giving this sample's time point can be read as: cycle 2 day 1 (C2D1) of nivolumab. Every trial patient had relapsed after autologous stem cell transplantation, and cohorts A, B and C differed in prior brentuximab vedotin exposure. The trial cohort included fewer than 65 patients with relapsed/refractory classical Hodgkin lymphoma, and each patient had a best overall response of complete response, partial response or progressive disease. Trial patients were treated with single-agent nivolumab in the multi-cohort phase II CheckMate 205 trial. An independent review committee assessed best overall response by applying the 2007 International Working Group response criteria. PBMCs from the trial were collected at three points: immediately before nivolumab initiation (C1D1), and during therapy at cycle 2 day 1 and cycle 4 day 1. Peripheral blood was collected in 8 mL Vacutainer Cell Preparation Tubes, from which PBMCs were isolated by centrifugation and then cryopreserved.

The V and J ends are trimmed by 6 bases and 4 bases, leaving 15 bases between them. Including the terminal cysteine and phenylalanine, the CDR3 comprises 14 residues. Only the CDR3 part of the read is kept: 42 bases, read in frame from the first base. The germline V gene supplies CDR1 MDHEN and CDR2 SYDVKM. Genomic DNA was isolated using the Qiagen DNeasy kit from unsorted PBMCs as well as from negatively selected CD4+ and CD8+ fractions. Amplification of TCR beta CDR3 regions was done by immunoSEQ multiplex PCR with primers that anneal to V and J segments. A synthetic immune receptor repertoire was used to minimize amplification bias, and remaining bias was computationally removed after sequencing. Processing in the source paper ran as follows. Repertoire diversity was quantified as the Shannon entropy index using custom Python scripts. Unsorted, CD4+ and CD8+ repertoires were analyzed separately, except for combined analyses in which CD4+ and CD8+ sequences were merged in silico. Clonal expansion was defined as at least a 2-fold frequency increase after treatment relative to C1D1, with a pseudocount of 0.5 for undetected baseline clones. Clones with 0 or 1 copy at C1D1 were defined as singleton clones, while clones with 2 or more copies were defined as non-singleton clones. Clones expanded in unsorted samples were labelled as CD4+, CD8+ or unknown by matching protein sequences in sorted samples from the same patient. Wilcoxon tests on paired samples were used to test changes in diversity from C1D1 to C4D1. Drawn from immuneACCESS, this table holds only the in-frame rearrangements with V and J called that TCRdb kept. Clones are partly lost; checked studies trace under half to an unresolved V gene and leave the rest unexplained. Clone size and the V and J calls come from that table; the DNA yielded D and trimming. The sample yields some 150,000 clones; nearly 80% were counted once. The ten largest clones capture 9.2% of the sample.

As to this clone: What this receptor recognizes is not known. The sample holds no much larger clone one base away, and base qualities are not on file.

The clonotype comes from a human donor with classical Hodgkin lymphoma. This receptor chain uses TRBV28 and TRBJ1-2; TRBD1 might be the D gene, on 6 matching bases. The sequencing used peripheral blood mononuclear cells (PBMCs), collected before the second cycle of nivolumab. The CDR3 region: CASSLRTAIYGYTF. The DNA sequence is as follows: TGTGCCAGCAGCCTGAGGACAGCCATCTATGGCTACACCTTC.